This T cell receptor beta chain is drawn from a study of blood T cell repertoires in COVID-19. Study-wide background: Whether acute or convalescent, the COVID-19 samples came from the United States, Italy and Spain. Sources were T cells, B-cell-depleted T cells, or PBMCs; the material itself was cDNA or gDNA.

This CDR3 region has 16 residues. Trimming cost V 0 bases and J 0 bases, with 12 bases left between them. Germline assignment: CDR1 SGHNT and CDR2 YYREEE (reference sequence). In the original analysis: Reference gene primer amplification in the assay estimated nucleated cell counts. The data were produced by immunoSEQ multiplex PCR, yet TCRdb's version contains in-frame clones alone and is incomplete. V and J calls and clone size are copied from that table; D and trimming were computed from the DNA. The sample lists 70,000 to 95,000 clones; 90% to 95% were seen once. This sequence originates from a human donor with active COVID-19. The donor label of this sample is uncertain. The chain has TRBV5-4 and TRBJ2-5, with D possibly being TRBD2 (7 bases). Material for sequencing was peripheral blood. This CDR3 is CASSLVRGADQETQYF. In DNA form, the CDR3 reads TGTGCCAGCAGCTTGGTTCGGGGGGCGGACCAAGAGACCCAGTACTTC.